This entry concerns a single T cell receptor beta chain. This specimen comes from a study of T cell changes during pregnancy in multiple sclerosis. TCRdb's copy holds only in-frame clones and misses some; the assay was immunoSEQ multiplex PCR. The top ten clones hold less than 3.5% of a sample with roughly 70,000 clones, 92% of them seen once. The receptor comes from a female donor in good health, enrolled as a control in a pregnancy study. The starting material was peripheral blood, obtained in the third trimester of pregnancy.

The CDR3 coding sequence is TGTGCCAGCAGTGAAAATCAGGCGGATACGCAGTATTTT. Translated, it gives CASSENQADTQYF. The chain couples TRBV2 to TRBJ2-3; the D is unclear. CDR1 and CDR2 from the germline V gene are SNHLY and FYNNEI. With 2 bases removed from V and 6 bases from J, the gap between germline ends came to 9 bases. This CDR3 comprises 13 residues.